These 15 T cell receptor beta chains came from one sample sequenced in a study of control samples from healthy donors and cancer patients. Profiled with immunoSEQ multiplex PCR; TCRdb holds only in-frame clones, not every one. This table holds 150,000 to 170,000 clones, about 94% found once. The sequenced sample consisted of blood. The source of these receptors is a man in his forties in good health.

This chain joins TRBV3-1 (or the pseudogene TRBV3-2) and TRBJ1-5; D not resolved. Trimming pared 2 bases from V and 0 bases from J, leaving 5 bases between. The CDR3 spans 14 residues. Per germline, CDR1 LGHDT and CDR2 YNNKEL (reference sequence). The CDR3 loop reads CASSQSGSNQPQHF. The CDR3 nucleotides are TGTGCCAGCAGCCAATCCGGTAGCAATCAGCCCCAGCATTTT.

The chain combines TRBV7-8 with TRBJ1-1; D might be TRBD1 (6 bases). Germline V gene sequence: CDR1 SGHVS, CDR2 FQNEAQ. This CDR3 has 12 amino acids. V was cut by 3 bases and J by 9 bases, with 11 bases left in between. The CDR3 DNA reads as TGTGCCAGCAGCTTTGCAGGACAGAAAGCTTTCTTT. It yields the protein CASSFAGQKAFF.

Notes on this clone: The germline gene is not matched at one end of the junction; a read error may be the cause. The J gene is TRBJ2-2, the V gene TRBV6-1, with D perhaps TRBD1 (5 bases). The CDR3 covers 14 residues. CDR1 and CDR2 from the germline V gene are MNHNS and SASEGT. The CDR3 spells CASNEQANTGELFF. The CDR3 DNA follows: TGTGCCAGCAATGAACAGGCTAACACCGGGGAGCTGTTTTTT.

This chain connects TRBV5-1 to TRBJ1-6; the D gene is possibly TRBD1 (6 bases). Germline lookup yields CDR1 SGHRS and CDR2 YFSETQ. This CDR3 has 14 residues. The V and J ends lost 0 bases and 7 bases respectively, with 8 bases between them. The CDR3 protein is CASSLGGRNSPLHF. CDR3 nucleotides: TGCGCCAGCAGCTTGGGGGGGCGGAATTCACCCCTCCACTTT.

V and J are TRBV18 and TRBJ1-6; no definite D call. CDR1 is KGHSH, CDR2 LQKENI, per germline. V lost 8 bases, J lost 6 bases, and 11 bases lay in between. CDR3 length: 13 amino acids. The CDR3 loop is CASTPEVNSPLHF. CDR3 nucleotide sequence: TGTGCCAGCACCCCGGAGGTTAATTCACCCCTCCACTTT.

This rearrangement joins TRBV12-3 or TRBV12-4 to TRBJ1-6; no clear D gene. V was shortened by 2 bases and J by 12 bases, with 11 bases between the two germline ends. This CDR3 has 13 amino acids. The CDR3 region has the DNA TGTGCCAGCAGTTTAAGGAGGGAACTACCCCTCCACTTT. Translated: CASSLRRELPLHF.

The chain has TRBV5-6 and TRBJ1-4; D is undetermined. The CDR3 spans 15 residues. CDR1 and CDR2 from the germline V gene are SGHDT and YYEEEE. The V and J ends lost 1 base and 3 bases respectively, with 10 bases between them. Here the CDR3 DNA reads TGTGCCAGCAGCTTGACAGTTACTCCTAATGAAAAACTGTTTTTT. Residues: CASSLTVTPNEKLFF.

The chain joins TRBV3-1 (or the pseudogene TRBV3-2) to TRBJ1-4; D is perhaps TRBD1 (5 bases). CDR3 size: 14 residues. CDR1 is LGHDT and CDR2 is YNNKEL in the germline V gene (reference sequence). With 7 bases removed from V and 8 bases from J, the gap between germline ends came to 17 bases. DNA of the CDR3: TGTGCCAGCACCCTGGGGGTGGTTGGAGAAAAACTGTTTTTT. Translated, it gives CASTLGVVGEKLFF.

The V gene is TRBV28, the J gene TRBJ1-1; a possible D gene is TRBD1 (6 bases). With 2 bases removed from V and 5 bases from J, the gap between germline ends came to 12 bases. Germline V gene data show CDR1 as MDHEN and CDR2 as SYDVKM. The CDR3 extends over 14 amino acids. This CDR3 reads CASSLIPQGTEAFF. CDR3 nucleotides: TGTGCCAGCAGTTTAATCCCACAGGGTACTGAAGCTTTCTTT.

V gene TRBV15 combines with J gene TRBJ1-5; D gene ambiguous. Germline CDR1 reads LNHNV; CDR2 reads YYDKDF (reference sequence). V was shortened by 3 bases and J by 6 bases, with 15 bases between the two germline ends. The CDR3 consists of 15 residues. The CDR3 DNA sequence: TGTGCCACCAGCAGGGACTTCGCAGGAGGTCAGCCCCAGCATTTT. Amino acid sequence: CATSRDFAGGQPQHF.

The V gene is TRBV7-2, the J gene TRBJ1-3; no definite D call. Germline-derived CDR1 and CDR2 are SGHTA and FQGNSA. The CDR3 length is 15 residues. V was shortened by 2 bases and J by 4 bases, with 12 bases between the two germline ends. The chain's CDR3 is CASSLLREVGNTIYF. CDR3 nucleotides: TGTGCCAGCAGCTTATTGCGGGAAGTCGGAAACACCATATATTTT.

This clone has just one count. The chain links TRBV30 to TRBJ1-1; TRBD1 is a possible D gene (6 bases). The germline CDR1 and CDR2 sequences are GTSNPN and SVGIG (reference sequence). This CDR3 has 14 amino acids. Trimming cost V 3 bases and J 0 bases, with 11 bases left between them. The CDR3, as DNA: TGTGCCTGGAGAGAGGGACACTTGAACACTGAAGCTTTCTTT. Its translation is CAWREGHLNTEAFF.

The rearrangement uses TRBV11-2 and TRBJ2-7; possible D gene TRBD1, 6 bases. The V gene's germline CDR1 is SGHAT and CDR2 FQNNGV. V shed 8 bases and J shed 4 bases, with 18 bases lying between them. This CDR3 contains 14 residues. The CDR3 protein is CASAEGVVGYEQYF. The CDR3 DNA is TGTGCCAGCGCCGAGGGGGTCGTAGGTTACGAGCAGTACTTC.

The genes are TRBV2 and TRBJ2-2; perhaps TRBD1 as D (5 bases). Trimming took off 5 bases at V and 0 bases at J, with 10 bases between the two ends. There are 15 residues in the CDR3. The germline V gene encodes CDR1 SNHLY and CDR2 FYNNEI. The CDR3 sequence: CASSYGQSNTGELFF. Here the CDR3 DNA reads TGTGCCAGCAGTTACGGACAATCGAACACCGGGGAGCTGTTTTTT. Looking up the rest from reference TRBV2 and TRBJ2-2 gives the full variable domain: EPEVTQTPSHQVTQMGQEVILRCVPISNHLYFYWYRQILGQKVEFLVSFYNNEISEKSEIFDDQFSVERPDGSNFTLKIRSTKLEDSAMYFCASSYGQSNTGELFFGEGSRLTVL.

The rearrangement uses TRBV7-2 and TRBJ2-7; D may be TRBD1 (6 bases). The CDR3 has 17 amino acids. From germline, CDR1 is SGHTA and CDR2 FQGNSA. Trimming stripped 1 base from V and 3 bases from J, with 19 bases between. The CDR3 coding sequence is TGTGCCAGCAGCTTAGGTTTTGGGGGCGGTGGGTACTACGAGCAGTACTTC. Its translation is CASSLGFGGGGYYEQYF.